Listed below are T cell receptor beta chains from one sample, sequenced in a study of T cells in localized non-small cell lung cancer. Data came from immunoSEQ multiplex PCR; TCRdb stores just in-frame clones and leaves some out. This sample has 900 to 1,000 clones, with roughly 33% found just once. Sample: normal lung tissue next to the tumor, taken before any cancer treatment. The receptors originated from a female donor of 60 years or more with stage III squamous cell lung carcinoma. The CDR3 runs from the conserved cysteine through the conserved F or W. Fields, in order: V gene, J gene, clone size, D gene, CDR3 DNA, CDR3 protein. The D gene is left open where the match is weak. Size values are once, few and many counts, or a class for expanded clones, and some rows have none.

>TRBV11-3|TRBJ2-1|few|.
TGTGCCAGCAGCCAGACATCCCCCGGGGATAGTGAGCAGTTCTTC
CASSQTSPGDSEQFF
>TRBV6-8|TRBJ2-1|.|.
TGTGCCAGCAGCTCCGGGACGGCTCGATACAATGAGCAGTTCTTC
CASSSGTARYNEQFF
>TRBV19|TRBJ2-2|.|.
TGTGCCAGTAGTCCGCAGACAGGAGGAACCGGGGAGCTGTTTTTT
CASSPQTGGTGELFF
>TRBV11-3|TRBJ1-5|large|.
TGTGCCAGCAGCTTAGATGCCCTCATCGGGCCCCAGCATTTT
CASSLDALIGPQHF
>TRBV9|TRBJ2-7|medium-sized|TRBD1
TGTGCCAGCAGCGTAGCCTCGGGACAGACCTACGAGCAGTACTTC
CASSVASGQTYEQYF
>TRBV28|TRBJ2-5|few|TRBD1
TGTGCCAGCAGTGAACAGGGGACCAGGACCCAGTACTTC
CASSEQGTRTQYF
>TRBV28|TRBJ2-2|once|.
TGTGCCAGCAGTCATCGCGGGACCGGGGAGCTGTTTTTT
CASSHRGTGELFF
>TRBV2|TRBJ1-1|.|.
TGTGCCAGCAGTCGTGACGACAACACTGAAGCTTTCTTT
CASSRDDNTEAFF
>TRBV30|TRBJ2-7|.|TRBD1
TGTGCCTGGAACCCGTTGGGACAGGGTGGCTACGAGCAGTACTTC
CAWNPLGQGGYEQYF
>TRBV6-1|TRBJ1-5|.|.
TGTGCCAGCAGTGAAGACAATCAGCCCCAGCATTTT
CASSEDNQPQHF
>TRBV30|TRBJ2-3|.|TRBD2
TGTGCCTGGAGACTAGCGGGGGGCACAGATACGCAGTATTTT
CAWRLAGGTDTQYF
>TRBV30|TRBJ1-5|.|.
TGTGCCTGGAGTAGGCCAGGGGAAAGTAATAGTAGCAATCAGCCCCAGCATTTT
CAWSRPGESNSSNQPQHF
>TRBV15|TRBJ2-7|.|TRBD2
TGTGCCACCAGCAGAGGAGAGGGGCTAGCGGGGATAAAGGAGCAGTACTTC
CATSRGEGLAGIKEQYF
>TRBV18|TRBJ2-5|.|.
TGTGCCAGCTCATCCGGGACTCAAGAGACCCAGTACTTC
CASSSGTQETQYF
>TRBV11-3|TRBJ2-7|medium-sized|TRBD1
TGTGCCAGCAGCTTATTCCCGGGACAGCACAGCTCCTACGAGCAGTACTTC
CASSLFPGQHSSYEQYF
>TRBV11-3|TRBJ2-3|few|.
TGTGCCAGCAGTTTCATACAGGGAAGCACAGATACGCAGTATTTT
CASSFIQGSTDTQYF
>TRBV28|TRBJ2-1|.|TRBD2
TGTGCCAGCCAGCCACAGCGGGGGGGTAGCCATGAGCAGTTCTTC
CASQPQRGGSHEQFF
>TRBV19|TRBJ2-5|large|.
TGTGCCAGTAGTGGGGAGGAGGGTCGAGAGACCCAGTACTTC
CASSGEEGRETQYF
>TRBV9|TRBJ2-5|.|TRBD1
TGTGCCAGCAGCCCACGAGGGGACAGCCGTCAAGAGACCCAGTACTTC
CASSPRGDSRQETQYF
>TRBV9|TRBJ1-2|few|.
TGTGCCAGCAGCGTAGCCCCCACTGCAGGGGGCTACACCTTC
CASSVAPTAGGYTF
>TRBV18|TRBJ1-6|.|TRBD1
TGTGCCAGCTCACCAGATACGACAGGGGGCCGAAATTCACCCCTCCACTTT
CASSPDTTGGRNSPLHF
>TRBV15|TRBJ1-1|.|.
TGTGCCACCAGCAGGGACAGCTGGAACACTGAAGCTTTCTTT
CATSRDSWNTEAFF
>TRBV6-8|TRBJ2-7|large|.
TGTGCCAGCAGTTATACGGGGGTCCACGAGCAGTACTTC
CASSYTGVHEQYF
>TRBV28|TRBJ2-7|.|.
TGTGCCAGCAGGTTCCGCGGGGCCAACGAGCAGTACTTC
CASRFRGANEQYF
>TRBV19|TRBJ2-3|few|.
TGTGCCAGTCGCGCTAGCTTGGCAGATACGCAGTATTTT
CASRASLADTQYF
>TRBV9|TRBJ2-2|large|.
TGTGCCAGCAGCGGGAGAACAGGGTGGGACGGGGAGCTGTTTTTT
CASSGRTGWDGELFF
>TRBV19|TRBJ2-7|.|.
TGTGCCAGTAGTATTGATTCCCAGGCCTCCTACGAGCAGTACTTC
CASSIDSQASYEQYF
>TRBV18|TRBJ2-2|.|.
TGTGCCAGCTCCTCCGGGACCCAGAACACCGGGGAGCTGTTTTTT
CASSSGTQNTGELFF
>TRBV6-8|TRBJ2-7|few|TRBD1
TGTGCCATCAGTCCTCAGGGGGCTTTGGACGAGCAGTACTTC
CAISPQGALDEQYF
>TRBV28|TRBJ1-4|few|.
TGTGCCAGCAGGCCCGGTGAGGCTAATGAAAAACTGTTTTTT
CASRPGEANEKLFF
>TRBV11-3|TRBJ2-1|.|.
TGTGCCAGCAGCTTGACAGGCCGGAGCTCCTACAATGAGCAGTTCTTC
CASSLTGRSSYNEQFF
>TRBV23-1|TRBJ1-1|.|.
TGCGCCAGCAGTCAGGGGATCCGCCCCACTGAAGCTTTCTTT
CASSQGIRPTEAFF